A selection of T cell receptor beta chains follows, all from one sample in a study of blood T cell repertoires in COVID-19. The protocol was immunoSEQ multiplex PCR, while the TCRdb copy is restricted to in-frame clones and leaves out a portion. The sample lists approximately 300,000 clones; around 89% were seen once. Sequences were obtained from peripheral blood. The receptors stem from a middle-aged man with acute or convalescent COVID-19. The CDR3 runs from the conserved cysteine through the conserved F or W. Fields, in order: CDR3 length, clone size, V gene, D gene, J gene, CDR3 DNA, CDR3 protein. A D gene is named only where the DNA matches it firmly. Size is omitted from some rows. Given values are once, few, many or a class for expanded clones.

11	NA	TRBV12-3/TRBV12-4	NA	TRBJ1-1	TGTGCCAGCAGCCTCGGACAGGAAGCTTTCTTT	CASSLGQEAFF
13	NA	TRBV3-1/TRBV3-2	NA	TRBJ1-1	TGTGCCAGCAGCCTCGAATCGGACACTGAAGCTTTCTTT	CASSLESDTEAFF
15	once	TRBV5-1	TRBD1	TRBJ2-7	TGCGCCAGCAGCATCGGGACAGCCAGCTCCTACGAGCAGTACTTC	CASSIGTASSYEQYF
14	NA	TRBV27	TRBD1	TRBJ1-1	TGTGCCAGCAGTCACAACAGGGGCGGCACTGAAGCTTTCTTT	CASSHNRGGTEAFF
13	NA	TRBV2	NA	TRBJ2-7	TGTGCCAGCAGTGAAGTTTACAGCTACGAGCAGTACTTC	CASSEVYSYEQYF
11	NA	TRBV7-9	NA	TRBJ2-7	TGTGCCAGCAGCTATATCTACGAGCAGTACTTC	CASSYIYEQYF
15	NA	TRBV10-3	TRBD1	TRBJ1-2	TGTGCCATCAGCCTGGGACAGGGCTCTAACTATGGCTACACCTTC	CAISLGQGSNYGYTF
14	once	TRBV29-1	NA	TRBJ1-1	TGCAGCGTCCGCGCGAGAGATGCGAACACTGAAGCTTTCTTT	CSVRARDANTEAFF
12	NA	TRBV29-1	NA	TRBJ2-1	TGCAGCGTTGAAGCAGGTTACAATGAGCAGTTCTTC	CSVEAGYNEQFF
14	NA	TRBV20-1	TRBD2	TRBJ2-3	TGCAGTGCTAGTGTCGCGGGGGGGCCCCATACGCAGTATTTT	CSASVAGGPHTQYF
13	NA	TRBV27	TRBD1	TRBJ1-2	TGTGCCAGCAGTTCGACAGGGTTCGATGGCTACACCTTC	CASSSTGFDGYTF
11	few	TRBV5-6	NA	TRBJ2-5	TGTGCCAGCAGCCGCCAAGAGACCCAGTACTTC	CASSRQETQYF
15	NA	TRBV9	NA	TRBJ2-1	TGTGCCAGCAGCGTAGTCCGGACAACCTACAATGAGCAGTTCTTC	CASSVVRTTYNEQFF
14	NA	TRBV5-3	NA	TRBJ1-2	TGTGCCAGAAGCCCCTCCACGGGGATGGGAGGCTACACCTTC	CARSPSTGMGGYTF
17	NA	TRBV27	TRBD2	TRBJ2-7	TGTGCCAGCAGTAAGCAACTAGCGGGGGTTCCCCTAGAGGAGCAGTACTTC	CASSKQLAGVPLEEQYF
15	NA	TRBV7-6	NA	TRBJ2-7	TGTGCCAGCAGCGCACCTGGGGGGGCTGGGGACGAGCAGTACTTC	CASSAPGGAGDEQYF
15	NA	TRBV19	TRBD1	TRBJ1-1	TGTGCCAGTAGCTTTACAGGGGCCTCTAACACTGAAGCTTTCTTT	CASSFTGASNTEAFF
15	NA	TRBV3-1/TRBV3-2	NA	TRBJ1-4	TGTGCCAGCAGTTCCCGCGGGGGAGGCAATGAAAAACTGTTTTTT	CASSSRGGGNEKLFF
15	once	TRBV6-5	TRBD1	TRBJ1-2	TGTGCCAGCCACCCGGGACAGGGGGCAATCTATGGCTACACCTTC	CASHPGQGAIYGYTF
13	NA	TRBV7-9	NA	TRBJ2-1	TGTGCCAGCAGCTTTACCGGGTTCGATGAGCAGTTCTTC	CASSFTGFDEQFF
15	NA	TRBV30	NA	TRBJ1-6	TGTGCCTGGAAAAAAATGGGGGCAGATCATTCACCCCTCCACTTT	CAWKKMGADHSPLHF
12	NA	TRBV6-5	NA	TRBJ2-3	TGTGCCAGCAGTACAGGGAAAGATACGCAGTATTTT	CASSTGKDTQYF
16	NA	TRBV18	TRBD1	TRBJ2-3	TGTGCCAGCGCCTCGAAAGGACAGGCTTACACAGATACGCAGTATTTT	CASASKGQAYTDTQYF
14	NA	TRBV15	TRBD1	TRBJ2-1	TGTGCCACACGGGACAGGGGCCCCTACAATGAGCAGTTCTTC	CATRDRGPYNEQFF
15	NA	TRBV5-1	NA	TRBJ1-2	TGCGCCAGCAGCTTCGGCGACTTAGCTAACTATGGCTACACCTTC	CASSFGDLANYGYTF
18	NA	TRBV7-2	TRBD2	TRBJ2-1	TGTGCCAGCAGCCCAACTAGCGGGGGGCCCCGGTCCTACAATGAGCAGTTCTTC	CASSPTSGGPRSYNEQFF
15	NA	TRBV7-8	TRBD1	TRBJ1-1	TGTGCCAGCAGCGAATCAACAGGGGGCTGGACTGAAGCTTTCTTT	CASSESTGGWTEAFF
17	NA	TRBV21-1	NA	TRBJ2-2	TGTGCCAGCATTCCTCGGGGACACAGGGGGCACACCGGGGAGCTGTTTTTT	CASIPRGHRGHTGELFF
17	NA	TRBV28	NA	TRBJ1-4	TGTGCCAGCAGTTTATCGGAGGGGCGCGGGCTGGGTGAAAAACTGTTTTTT	CASSLSEGRGLGEKLFF
15	few	TRBV2	TRBD1	TRBJ1-1	TGTGCCAGCAGTGAAAGGGGGACAGGGGGGATGGATGCTTTCTTT	CASSERGTGGMDAFF
15	NA	TRBV20-1	NA	TRBJ1-4	TGCAGTGCCAGTCGGCGGGCGAGAACTAATGAAAAACTGTTTTTT	CSASRRARTNEKLFF
15	NA	TRBV6-5	NA	TRBJ2-7	TGTGCCAGCAGTCCCAACGACTCCCCCCGTATAAAGCAGTACTTC	CASSPNDSPRIKQYF
15	NA	TRBV5-1	TRBD1	TRBJ1-2	TGCGCCAGCAGCCTGCTAGGGACAGCCAACTATGGCTACACCTTC	CASSLLGTANYGYTF
15	NA	TRBV7-2	NA	TRBJ1-1	TGTGCCAGCAGCTTAGCCTCGGCGGCGAACACTGAAGCTTTCTTT	CASSLASAANTEAFF
15	NA	TRBV5-6	TRBD1	TRBJ2-3	TGTGCCAGCAGCTCCCGGACAGGGTGGCAGGATACGCAGTATTTT	CASSSRTGWQDTQYF